Listed below are T cell receptor beta chains from one sample, sequenced in a study of graft-versus-host responses after intestinal transplantation. No antigen is known for these receptors. Sequencing was performed with immunoSEQ multiplex PCR; in TCRdb, only in-frame clones are kept and a portion is missing. This table holds 90,000 to 95,000 clones, approximately 92% found once. Source: unstimulated CD8+ T cells sorted from spleen or lymph node cells, taken before intestinal transplant. These receptors came from a human donor who received an intestinal transplant. Each CDR3 is given with its conserved first and last residue. Each record gives: V gene, CDR3 length, CDR3 protein.

>TRBV29-1|13
CSVGTGVDTEAFF
>TRBV7-8|14
CASSLGASNSPLHF
>TRBV5-6|17
CASSSYRTTGGNQPQHF
>TRBV5-5|16
CASSPLGTGGTTEAFF
>TRBV4-3|18
CASSLRQVRGAGTDEQFF
>TRBV11-1|12
CASSPGGNGYTF
>TRBV6-5|15
CASRGGTGGSQPQHF
>TRBV13|15
CASSLPGHARGTQYF
>TRBV4-3|16
CASSQGNRVMNTEAFF
>TRBV6-1|13
CASSGPLAYEQFF
>TRBV2|14
CASSLGPGPGEQYF
>TRBV10-1|17
CASSEFSGTSPQETQYF
>TRBV6-5|15
CASSYSGTGGDEQYF
>TRBV7-9|18
CASSSSSGGPYSGNTIYF
>TRBV6-1|15
CASSEGQGQYQPQHF
>TRBV4-2|12
CASRGDPGEQYF
>TRBV5-6|14
CASSLSGSHNEQFF
>TRBV29-1|13
CSVRTGGDYEQYF
>TRBV5-5|15
CASSQGTARSYEQYF
>TRBV5-6|14
CASSLGGPSQPQHF
>TRBV7-2|15
CASSDGTALDQPQHF
>TRBV30|12
CAWSLTGNEQFF
>TRBV27|15
CASSQGISGANVLTF
>TRBV7-9|15
CASSYGQGGAYEQYF
>TRBV7-6|17
CASSLGPPSGSTYEQYF
>TRBV27|13
CASRDREMAEAFF